This T cell receptor (beta chain) was documented in a study of shared clonotypes between healthy human individuals. Findings of the study overall: Clonotypes not shared had lower generation probabilities than those common to all four donors. Rarefaction revealed incomplete sorted-subset sequencing despite large depth.

CDR3 length equals 15 residues. Germline lookup yields CDR1 KGHSH and CDR2 LQKENI. With 0 bases clipped from V and 5 bases from J, the junction kept 6 bases outside the gene matches. Only in-frame clones appear in the TCRdb table, and some are missing; sequencing was by immunoSEQ multiplex PCR. Of some 2.1 million clones detected, 95% appear once; the ten largest clones hold 0.1% to 0.15%. Regarding this clone: Its antigen is currently unknown.

The sample was naive CD4+ T cells sorted from blood. The subset is: CD45RA+ positively selected. J is TRBJ2-7 and V is TRBV18, with 8 bases aligning to TRBD1. This receptor was obtained from a man between 18 and 29 years old in good health. The CDR3 DNA reads as TGTGCCAGCTCACCACCGCCAGGGGGCCAACACGAGCAGTACTTC. It translates to CASSPPPGGQHEQYF.